This T cell receptor beta chain was recorded in a study of blood T cells in healthy people across ages. Alongside a J-beta primer mix, a sample-barcoded 5' primer served in a second PCR lasting about 7 to 11 cycles. MiXCR, applied by TCRdb to the 5' RACE reads, yields one record per CDR3 protein. The table includes approximately 780,000 distinct CDR3 sequences, 20% to 30% detected once. CDR1 is DFQATT and CDR2 is SNEGSKA in the germline V gene (reference sequence). Trimming removed 3 bases at V and 5 bases at J, with 17 bases between. This CDR3 spans 15 amino acids. This same sample was also taken into another study, of T cells of mothers and their children. That work contributes: Five to seven children and their three healthy Caucasian mothers were the donors. Reads recorded for TCR beta CDR3 numbered over 9 million per mother and approximately 3.2 million per child. In unrelated and related pairs, TCR recombination output is shaped in a similar way by thymic selection.

V is TRBV20-1 and J is TRBJ2-1; D tentatively fits TRBD1 or TRBD2 (5 bases each). Input material: blood. This receptor was taken from a boy between 10 and 17 years old in good health. The DNA of the CDR3 is TGCAGTGCTAGGGGCAGGGAACTGGGGGACAATGAGCAGTTCTTC. Translated: CSARGRELGDNEQFF.